This T cell receptor beta chain emerged from a study of control samples from healthy donors and cancer patients. This CDR3 has 13 amino acids. Trimming removed 1 base from V and 10 bases from J, with 11 bases in between. The germline V gene encodes CDR1 LGHDT and CDR2 YNNKEL (reference sequence). Measured with immunoSEQ multiplex PCR; TCRdb has only the in-frame clones, and not every one. Among 110,000 to 150,000 clones listed, around 90% were seen once. This clonotype was sampled from a young man in good health. Sequencing was carried out using blood. The chain has TRBV3-1 (or the pseudogene TRBV3-2) and TRBJ2-1; D may be TRBD2 (6 bases). In nucleotides, the CDR3 is TGTGCCAGCAGCCAAGGCCGGGGGAGGGAGCAGTTCTTC. This encodes CASSQGRGREQFF.